The 2 T cell receptor beta chains below were found in one sample sequenced in a study of T-cell reconstitution after alpha-beta-depleted transplantation in children. Preparing the TCRbeta library involved the use of unique molecular identifiers. TCRdb reprocessed the PCR reads with MiXCR, giving one entry per CDR3 protein. The sample lists 200,000 to 250,000 distinct CDR3 sequences, approximately 12% occurring once. The starting material was PBMCs from the stem cell graft donor, obtained from the stem cell graft. The receptor set was obtained from a human donor who donated a stem cell graft to a child with acute lymphoblastic leukemia.

This clonotype has only a few counts. The chain links TRBV28 to TRBJ2-7; 10 nucleotides match TRBD1. The CDR3 contains 15 residues. CDR1 and CDR2 from the germline V gene are MDHEN and SYDVKM. V shed 4 bases and J 6 bases; nucleotides not matched to a gene: 9. CDR3 DNA: TGTGCCAGCAGTTGGGGGGACAGGGGCCTGGGCGAGCAGTACTTC. It yields the protein CASSWGDRGLGEQYF.

This clonotype was seen many times. CDR3 nucleotides: TGTGCCAGCAGTGAAGCATTGCCCCCTTCGCCCCAGCATTTT. This gives the protein CASSEALPPSPQHF. The V call is TRBV6-1, the J call TRBJ1-5; D gene ambiguous. Germline-derived CDR1 and CDR2 are MNHNS and SASEGT. Trimming cost V 0 bases and J 9 bases, with 12 bases left between them. This CDR3 contains 14 residues.